The 29 T cell receptor beta chains reported below all come from one sample, sequenced in a study of T cell responses to AZD1222 COVID-19 vaccine (dated by TCRdb to 2020 to 2023). The time point label on this specimen signifies: baseline before first vaccination. Library prep was done by the immunoSEQ multiplex PCR assay. In TCRdb, the immuneACCESS table is reduced to in-frame sequences with V and J assigned. These tables do not hold every clone; where another copy was compared, an unresolved V gene accounts for under half, and the others remain unexplained. For this sample there are tens of thousands of clones; around 88% appear just once. Together, the top ten hold about 20% of the sample. The specimen was peripheral blood, collected on day 0 of AZD1222 vaccination. All receptors derive from an adult in good health.

This rearrangement joins TRBV27 to TRBJ1-6; TRBD1 matches 12 bases. V was pared by 5 bases and J by 10 bases, with 9 bases of the junction left unmatched. Germline values: CDR1 MNHEY, CDR2 SMNVEV (reference sequence). The CDR3 length is 16 residues. The CDR3, as DNA: TGTGCCAGCAGTCCCGGGACAGGGGGCGCTGGCTCACCCCTCCACTTT. Protein: CASSPGTGGAGSPLHF.

CDR3 loop: CASSPETSGSNEQFF. The CDR3 nucleotides read TGTGCCAGCAGCCCCGAGACTAGCGGGAGCAATGAGCAGTTCTTC. The chain links TRBV9 to TRBJ2-1, with 12 bases lining up with TRBD2. Germline loops: CDR1 SGDLS, CDR2 YYNGEE. This CDR3 contains 15 residues. The V gene end was trimmed by 4 bases and the J gene end by 6 bases; junction bases not matched to a gene: 5.

V and J are TRBV28 and TRBJ2-1; 10 bases map to TRBD2. The CDR3 is 19 amino acids. J gave up 8 bases and V 1 base, and 17 bases lay outside the gene matches. CDR1 and CDR2 from the germline V gene are MDHEN and SYDVKM. DNA for the CDR3: TGTGCCAGCAGTTTATCGGATTTACGGCTAGCGGGAGTGGGACATGAGCAGTTCTTC. This encodes CASSLSDLRLAGVGHEQFF.

This chain joins TRBV2 and TRBJ2-7; D unresolved. V lost 2 bases to trimming and J lost 0 bases, with 5 bases between them. CDR3 length equals 13 residues. Per germline, CDR1 SNHLY and CDR2 FYNNEI. CDR3 nucleotides: TGTGCCAGCAGTGAAAACAGCTCCTACGAGCAGTACTTC. Residues: CASSENSSYEQYF.

The chain has TRBV13 and TRBJ2-1; D may correspond to TRBD1 or TRBD2 (6 bases each). Germline lookup yields CDR1 PRHDT and CDR2 FYEKMQ (reference sequence). Trimming pared 4 bases from V and 3 bases from J, leaving 13 bases between. The CDR3 is 15 amino acids. DNA of the CDR3: TGTGCCAGCAGCTCGGAGGGGGGCTTCTACAATGAGCAGTTCTTC. It is translated as CASSSEGGFYNEQFF.

This rearrangement joins TRBV2 to TRBJ2-3, with unresolved D. Trimming stripped 1 base from V and 4 bases from J, with 9 bases between. Germline V lookup: CDR1 SNHLY, CDR2 FYNNEI. This CDR3 region has 14 residues. Here the CDR3 DNA reads TGTGCCAGCAGTGAAGATTGGGTCTCAGATACGCAGTATTTT. Amino acid sequence: CASSEDWVSDTQYF.

The chain recombines TRBV7-8 with TRBJ1-1; D ambiguous. Deletions cut 5 bases from V and 8 bases from J, with 9 bases between. CDR3 length: 11 residues. CDR1 SGHVS and CDR2 FQNEAQ come from the germline V gene. CDR3 residues: CASSPWREAFF. CDR3 nucleotide sequence: TGTGCCAGCAGCCCATGGAGGGAAGCTTTCTTT.

CDR3: CASSLELAATPYEQYF. In nucleotides, the CDR3 is TGTGCCAGCAGCTTAGAGTTAGCAGCCACCCCCTACGAGCAGTACTTC. The chain recombines TRBV7-6 with TRBJ2-7; D gene uncertain. Germline V gives CDR1 SGHVS, CDR2 FNYEAQ. Trimming shortened V by 1 base and J by 2 bases, and 15 bases separated the two germline ends. The CDR3 is made up of 16 amino acids.

This rearrangement joins TRBV10-3 to TRBJ1-6; no firm D call. V was trimmed by 0 bases and J by 10 bases, leaving 13 bases between them. The CDR3 has 15 residues. CDR1 ENHRY and CDR2 SYGVKD come from the germline V gene. The CDR3 reads CAISESLSYGSPLHF. For the CDR3, the DNA is TGTGCCATCAGTGAGTCCCTCTCCTATGGATCACCCCTCCACTTT.

The chain recombines TRBV5-5 with TRBJ1-4; 11 bases agree with TRBD1. The CDR3 has 15 amino acids. CDR1 and CDR2 from the germline V gene are SGHKS and YYEKEE (reference sequence). V trimming: 0 bases; J trimming: 14 bases; junction bases outside the gene matches: 9. CDR3 DNA sequence: TGTGCCAGCAGCTTGGTGCCGGGACAGGGGGGTCGGCTGTTTTTT. Translating gives CASSLVPGQGGRLFF. The full variable domain, rest sourced from reference TRBV5-5 and TRBJ1-4, is DAGVTQSPTHLIKTRGQQVTLRCSPISGHKSVSWYQQVLGQGPQFIFQYYEKEERGRGNFPDRFSARQFPNYSSELNVNALLLGDSALYLCASSLVPGQGGRLFFGSGTQLSVL.

The V gene is TRBV19, the J gene TRBJ2-7; no clear D gene. Trimming left V 5 bases short and J 6 bases short, with 11 bases between. The germline gives CDR1 LNHDA, CDR2 SQIVND (reference sequence). The CDR3 has 12 residues. CDR3 DNA: TGTGCCAGTAGTCTCATAGGAACCGAGCAGTACTTC. Translated, it gives CASSLIGTEQYF.

CDR3 residues: CASSPFGGRMNTEAFF. Here the CDR3 DNA reads TGTGCCAGCAGTCCCTTTGGGGGGCGCATGAACACTGAAGCTTTCTTT. The chain recombines TRBV27 with TRBJ1-1; a weak D match, TRBD1 (6 bases). Trimming removed 5 bases from V and 0 bases from J, with 16 bases in between. CDR1 and CDR2 from the germline V gene are MNHEY and SMNVEV (reference sequence). CDR3 length: 16 residues.

The CDR3 DNA reads as TGCGCCAGCAGCATCGACAAGAACACCGGGGAGCTGTTTTTT. Translating it yields CASSIDKNTGELFF. The chain employs TRBV5-1 and TRBJ2-2; D is ambiguous. Germline CDR1 and CDR2: SGHRS and YFSETQ. V was pared by 4 bases and J by 1 base, with 8 bases between. The CDR3 is made up of 14 amino acids.

CDR3 DNA: TGTGCCAGCAGCTTAGGGGGGGATCAGCCCCAGCATTTT. Translated: CASSLGGDQPQHF. The gene calls are TRBV7-9 and TRBJ1-5, with TRBD1 as a possible D gene (5 bases). V lost 1 base, J lost 5 bases, and 6 bases lay in between. Germline CDR1 and CDR2: SEHNR and FQNEAQ (reference sequence). This CDR3 contains 13 residues. Full variable domain (outside the CDR3, taken from reference TRBV7-9 and TRBJ1-5): DTGVSQNPRHKITKRGQNVTFRCDPISEHNRLYWYRQTLGQGPEFLTYFQNEAQLEKSRLLSDRFSAERPKGSFSTLEIQRTEQGDSAMYLCASSLGGDQPQHFGDGTRLSIL.

This sequence joins TRBV3-1 (or the pseudogene TRBV3-2) and TRBJ2-1; 7 bases match TRBD2. V gave up 0 bases and J gave up 5 bases; unmatched junction bases: 13. Germline CDR1 reads LGHDT; CDR2 reads YNNKEL (reference sequence). The CDR3 loop spans 18 amino acids. CDR3 sequence (DNA): TGTGCCAGCAGCCAAGATTGGCCCGTGGGAGGGGAAGACAATGAGCAGTTCTTC. It translates to CASSQDWPVGGEDNEQFF.

This clone has just one count. The rearrangement links TRBV7-3 to TRBJ2-7; TRBD1 matches 9 bases. Germline V gene lookup returns CDR1 SGHTA and CDR2 FQGTGA. The CDR3 covers 15 residues. Trimming cost V 3 bases and J 4 bases; bases outside gene matches: 7. The CDR3 sequence is CASSFYPGTGYEQYF. CDR3 nucleotide sequence: TGTGCCAGCAGCTTCTATCCAGGGACAGGGTACGAGCAGTACTTC.

This clone was seen more than once but under ten times. The chain recombines TRBV27 with TRBJ2-7; TRBD2 aligns across 12 bases. The CDR3 totals 16 residues. The germline CDR1 and CDR2 sequences are MNHEY and SMNVEV (reference sequence). J gave up 1 base and V 5 bases, and 6 bases lay outside the gene matches. CDR3 sequence reads: CASSTLAGGGSYEQYF. The CDR3, as DNA: TGTGCCAGCAGTACTCTAGCGGGAGGGGGTTCCTACGAGCAGTACTTC.

The V and J genes are TRBV5-4 and TRBJ2-7, with a tentative D call TRBD1 (5 bases). Germline V gene lookup returns CDR1 SGHNT and CDR2 YYREEE (reference sequence). The CDR3 length is 13 residues. V lost 4 bases and J 0 bases, leaving 8 bases between the germline ends. CDR3 loop: CASSIDSSYEQYF. CDR3 bases: TGTGCCAGCAGCATTGACAGCTCCTACGAGCAGTACTTC. The full variable domain, in which reference TRBV5-4 and TRBJ2-7 provide the parts outside the CDR3, is ETGVTQSPTHLIKTRGQQVTLRCSSQSGHNTVSWYQQALGQGPQFIFQYYREEENGRGNFPPRFSGLQFPNYSSELNVNALELDDSALYLCASSIDSSYEQYFGPGTRLTVT.

This chain links TRBV10-3 with TRBJ2-3; 7 nucleotides align to TRBD2. The CDR3 loop spans 16 amino acids. CDR1 is ENHRY and CDR2 is SYGVKD in the germline V gene. J lost 1 base, V lost 3 bases, and 7 bases had no gene match. CDR3 coding DNA: TGTGCCATCAGTGATGAAGGTGGGAGGGGCACAGATACGCAGTATTTT. Translation gives CAISDEGGRGTDTQYF.

The V and J genes are TRBV29-1 and TRBJ1-1, with D perhaps TRBD1 (6 bases). Germline CDR1 is SQVTM and CDR2 is ANQGSEA. Deletions cut 7 bases from V and 2 bases from J, with 8 bases between. The length of the CDR3 is 11 residues. DNA of the CDR3: TGCAGCGCGGGACATAACACTGAAGCTTTCTTT. This translates into CSAGHNTEAFF.

This clone was picked up a small number of times. The rearrangement uses TRBV2 and TRBJ2-7; 10 nucleotides line up with TRBD1. The V and J ends lost 7 bases and 7 bases, in that order; junction bases with no gene match: 10. The CDR3 is made up of 14 amino acids. Germline V gene data show CDR1 as SNHLY and CDR2 as FYNNEI. CDR3 amino acids: CASKRGQGLLEQYF. In DNA, the CDR3 is TGTGCCAGCAAACGGGGACAGGGGCTTCTTGAGCAGTACTTC.

The chain uses TRBV9 and TRBJ2-2, with D perhaps TRBD1 or TRBD2 (5 bases each). Germline lookup yields CDR1 SGDLS and CDR2 YYNGEE. V dropped 0 bases and J dropped 2 bases, with 11 bases sitting between them. The CDR3 consists of 16 residues. The CDR3 protein is CASSVGGTGNTGELFF. As DNA, the CDR3 is TGTGCCAGCAGCGTAGGAGGGACGGGCAACACCGGGGAGCTGTTTTTT.

As regards this clone: One end of the junction does not line up with germline, which may come from a read error. The rearrangement joins TRBV6-1 to TRBJ1-5; D is unresolved. CDR1 MNHNS and CDR2 SASEGT come from the germline V gene. CDR3 length equals 14 residues. In DNA, the CDR3 is TGTGCCAGCAGGGAAGGGCAGACCAATCAGCCCCAGCATTTT. It translates to CASREGQTNQPQHF.

The rearrangement links TRBV4-3 to TRBJ2-3; D is perhaps TRBD2 (6 bases). The V gene lost 4 bases and the J gene lost 1 base, with 9 bases spanning the gap. This CDR3 has 14 residues. The V gene's germline CDR1 is LGHNA and CDR2 YSLEER. The CDR3 protein is CASSPGGGTDTQYF. CDR3 sequence (DNA): TGCGCCAGCAGCCCGGGCGGGGGCACAGATACGCAGTATTTT.

The rearrangement uses TRBV10-3 and TRBJ1-4; perhaps TRBD1 as D (5 bases). The CDR3 length is 16 residues. From germline, CDR1 is ENHRY and CDR2 SYGVKD. Trimming removed 0 bases at V and 5 bases at J, with 13 bases between. CDR3 coding DNA: TGTGCCATCAGTGAGTCGGGGCAGGTCGCCAATGAAAAACTGTTTTTT. Protein sequence: CAISESGQVANEKLFF.

This clone was detected a few times. The V call is TRBV2, the J call TRBJ2-7; D call uncertain. Trimming removed 3 bases from V and 0 bases from J, with 9 bases in between. The CDR3 contains 14 residues. In germline, CDR1 is SNHLY, CDR2 FYNNEI. The CDR3 sequence is CASSDLRISYEQYF. The CDR3 DNA is TGTGCCAGCAGTGACCTACGGATCTCCTACGAGCAGTACTTC.

This clone was found a few times. The J gene is TRBJ2-1, the V gene TRBV19; 10 bases fit TRBD2. This CDR3 is built from 16 residues. Looked up from germline, CDR1 is LNHDA and CDR2 is SQIVND (reference sequence). V gave up 6 bases and J gave up 10 bases; unmatched junction bases: 15. CDR3 amino acids: CASRASGRKASGEQFF. CDR3 DNA sequence: TGTGCCAGTAGGGCTAGCGGGAGAAAGGCTTCGGGGGAGCAGTTCTTC.

The V gene is TRBV4-1, the J gene TRBJ2-4; 9 nucleotides match TRBD1. The V gene end was trimmed by 5 bases and the J gene end by 0 bases; junction bases not matched to a gene: 5. This CDR3 spans 16 amino acids. Germline-derived CDR1 and CDR2 are MGHRA and YSYEKL. This chain's CDR3 is CASSSRDRVAKNIQYF. The CDR3 region has the DNA TGCGCCAGCAGCAGCCGGGACAGGGTAGCCAAAAACATTCAGTACTTC.

The genes are TRBV28 and TRBJ2-4; 9 nucleotides match TRBD2. Germline V gene sequence: CDR1 MDHEN, CDR2 SYDVKM. Trimming at V came to 4 bases and at J to 0 bases, leaving 13 bases not matched to a gene. The CDR3 has 19 residues. The CDR3 DNA follows: TGTGCCAGCAGTTCGGGATTAGCGGGGGCAATTCTAGCCAAAAACATTCAGTACTTC. It encodes CASSSGLAGAILAKNIQYF.